This T cell receptor beta chain was recovered during a study of T cell responses to AZD1222 COVID-19 vaccine. Data came from immunoSEQ multiplex PCR; TCRdb stores just in-frame clones and leaves some out. The sample has fewer than 80,000 clones; 70% to 80% are singletons. Worth noting for this clone: What it recognizes is unknown.

Trimming stripped 4 bases from V and 4 bases from J, with 11 bases between. The V gene's germline CDR1 is LGHDT and CDR2 YNNKEL (reference sequence). CDR3 size: 14 residues. Broader study findings: Distributed over spike, vaccine-associated CD4 TCRs predominated at 160-218 and 743-854. Only five to seven AZD1222 recipients were seropositive at baseline.

The clonotype was recovered from an adult in good health. Sample: peripheral blood, taken on day 0 of MenACWY control vaccination. The chain joins TRBV3-1 (or the pseudogene TRBV3-2) to TRBJ1-5; D ambiguous. The CDR3 protein is CASSPKLGNQPQHF. Here the CDR3 DNA reads TGTGCCAGCAGCCCGAAGCTTGGGAATCAGCCCCAGCATTTT.